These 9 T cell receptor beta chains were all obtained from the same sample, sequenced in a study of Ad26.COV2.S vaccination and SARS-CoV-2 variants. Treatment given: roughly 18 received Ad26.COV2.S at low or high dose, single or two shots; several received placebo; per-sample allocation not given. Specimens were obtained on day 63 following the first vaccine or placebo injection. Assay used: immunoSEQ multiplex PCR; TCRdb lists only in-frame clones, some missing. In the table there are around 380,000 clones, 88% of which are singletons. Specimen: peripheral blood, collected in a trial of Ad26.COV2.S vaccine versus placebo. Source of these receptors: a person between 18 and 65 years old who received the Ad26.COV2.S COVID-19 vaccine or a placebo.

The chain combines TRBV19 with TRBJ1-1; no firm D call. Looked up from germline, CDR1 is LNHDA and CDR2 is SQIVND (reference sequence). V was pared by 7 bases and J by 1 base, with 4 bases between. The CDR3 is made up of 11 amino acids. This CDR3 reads CASTENTEAFF. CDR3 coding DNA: TGTGCCAGTACAGAGAACACTGAAGCTTTCTTT.

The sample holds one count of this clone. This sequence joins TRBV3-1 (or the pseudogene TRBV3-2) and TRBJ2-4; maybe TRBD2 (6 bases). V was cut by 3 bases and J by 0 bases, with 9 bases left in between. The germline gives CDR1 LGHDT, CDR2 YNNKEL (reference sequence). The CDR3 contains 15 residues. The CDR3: CASSQGGLAKNIQYF. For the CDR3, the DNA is TGTGCCAGCAGCCAGGGAGGTCTAGCCAAAAACATTCAGTACTTC.

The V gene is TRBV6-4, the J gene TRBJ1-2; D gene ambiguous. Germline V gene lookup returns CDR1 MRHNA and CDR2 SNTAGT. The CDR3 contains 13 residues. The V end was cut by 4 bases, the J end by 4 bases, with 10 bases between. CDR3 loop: CASSAGGSYGYTF. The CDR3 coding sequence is TGTGCCAGCAGTGCAGGTGGGAGCTATGGCTACACCTTC.

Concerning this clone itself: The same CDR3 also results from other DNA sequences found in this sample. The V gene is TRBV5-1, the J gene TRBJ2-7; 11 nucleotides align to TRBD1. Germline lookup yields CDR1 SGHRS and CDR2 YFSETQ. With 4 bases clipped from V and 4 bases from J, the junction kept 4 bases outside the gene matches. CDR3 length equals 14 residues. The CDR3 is CASSPGTGGYEQYF. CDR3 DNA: TGCGCCAGCAGCCCGGGGACAGGGGGATACGAGCAGTACTTC.

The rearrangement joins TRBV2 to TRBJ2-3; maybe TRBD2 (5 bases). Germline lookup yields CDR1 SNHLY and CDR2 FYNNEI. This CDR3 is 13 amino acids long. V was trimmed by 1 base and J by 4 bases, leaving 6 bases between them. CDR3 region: CASSEGGSDTQYF. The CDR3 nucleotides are TGTGCCAGCAGTGAAGGCGGGTCAGATACGCAGTATTTT.

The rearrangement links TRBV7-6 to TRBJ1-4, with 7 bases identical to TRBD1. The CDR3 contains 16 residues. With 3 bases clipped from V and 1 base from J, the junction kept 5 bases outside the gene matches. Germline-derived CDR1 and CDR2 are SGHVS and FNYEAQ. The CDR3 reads CASSFGYRGTNEKLFF. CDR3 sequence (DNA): TGTGCCAGCAGCTTCGGATACAGGGGAACTAATGAAAAACTGTTTTTT. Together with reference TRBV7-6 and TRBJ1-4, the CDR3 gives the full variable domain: GAGVSQSPRYKVTKRGQDVALRCDPISGHVSLYWYRQALGQGPEFLTYFNYEAQQDKSGLPNDRFSAERPEGSISTLTIQRTEQRDSAMYRCASSFGYRGTNEKLFFGSGTQLSVL.

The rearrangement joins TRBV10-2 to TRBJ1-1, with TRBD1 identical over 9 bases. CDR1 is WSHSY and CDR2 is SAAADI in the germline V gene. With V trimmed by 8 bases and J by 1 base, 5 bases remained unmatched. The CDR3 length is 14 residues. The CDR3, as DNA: TGCGCCAGCTCCAAGACAGGGGGGAACACTGAAGCTTTCTTT. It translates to CASSKTGGNTEAFF.

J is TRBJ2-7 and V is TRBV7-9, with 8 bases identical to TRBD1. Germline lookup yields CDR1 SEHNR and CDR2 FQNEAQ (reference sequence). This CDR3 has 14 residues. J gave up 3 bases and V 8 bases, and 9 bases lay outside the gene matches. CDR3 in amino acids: CASGPGTGLYEQYF. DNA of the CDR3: TGTGCCAGCGGCCCCGGGACAGGCCTCTACGAGCAGTACTTC.

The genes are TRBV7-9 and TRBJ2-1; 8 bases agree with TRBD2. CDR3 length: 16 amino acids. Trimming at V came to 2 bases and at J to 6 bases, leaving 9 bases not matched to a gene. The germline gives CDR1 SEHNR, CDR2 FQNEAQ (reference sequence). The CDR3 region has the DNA TGTGCCAGCAGCTTAAGTTGGTTAGCGGGGACCAATGAGCAGTTCTTC. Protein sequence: CASSLSWLAGTNEQFF.